Here is one T cell receptor beta chain with its context. Its antigen is currently unknown. The sample comes from a study of shared clonotypes between healthy human individuals. The study, taken as a whole, reports: The genetic and exposure-history diversity represented was limited by few donors.

Measured with immunoSEQ multiplex PCR; TCRdb has only the in-frame clones, and not every one. The data hold 450,000 to 500,000 clones, with about 85% observed a single time. CDR3 size: 16 residues. The germline CDR1 and CDR2 sequences are MDHEN and SYDVKM. V trimming: 3 bases; J trimming: 1 base; junction bases outside the gene matches: 7. The chain couples TRBV28 to TRBJ1-1, with 8 bases that match TRBD1. Sequenced input: PBMCs. This receptor was taken from a middle-aged woman in good health. Some clones in this sample may be carry-over from other donors' samples. CDR3: CASSFSQGAGNTEAFF. Written as DNA, the CDR3 is TGTGCCAGCAGTTTTTCGCAGGGGGCGGGGAACACTGAAGCTTTCTTT.